The present TCR beta chain was sequenced within a study of blood T cell repertoires in COVID-19. Study details: COVID-19 samples collected from the United States, Italy and Spain covered acute and convalescent phases.

The method was immunoSEQ multiplex PCR; TCRdb's version includes in-frame clones alone and lacks a portion of them. The sample lists 150,000 or so clones; more than 65% were seen once. Germline V gene data show CDR1 as SQVTM and CDR2 as ANQGSEA. This CDR3 is built from 9 residues. V lost 3 bases and J 9 bases, leaving 6 bases between the germline ends. The clonotype was recovered from a man aged 50-60 years who had recovered from COVID-19. The sequenced material came from PBMCs or T cells enriched from blood (not recorded which). This chain uses TRBV29-1 with TRBJ2-7; D uncertain. This CDR3 is CSVEGRQYF. As DNA, the CDR3 is TGCAGCGTTGAGGGCAGGCAGTACTTC.